These 14 T cell receptor beta chains came from one sample sequenced in a study of OX40 agonist ivuxolimab in advanced cancers. Only in-frame clones appear in the TCRdb table, and some are missing; sequencing was by immunoSEQ multiplex PCR. The table lists 20,000 to 25,000 clones, 75% to 90% of them singletons. The specimen was CD4+ or CD8+ T cells sorted from blood, collected in a trial of the OX40 agonist ivuxolimab. The source is an adult with an advanced solid tumor such as melanoma, head and neck, liver or kidney cancer.

In this sample, this clone turned up a few times. The V and J genes are TRBV18 and TRBJ1-5; no clear D gene. Germline V gives CDR1 KGHSH, CDR2 LQKENI. The CDR3 runs 13 residues. V was pared by 5 bases and J by 7 bases, with 12 bases between. As DNA, the CDR3 is TGTGCCAGCTCAGCCGGTGGGGTGCAGCCCCAGCATTTT. Translated, it gives CASSAGGVQPQHF.

V usage is TRBV7-9 and J usage is TRBJ1-2, with 8 bases aligning to TRBD1. The CDR3 length is 14 residues. The germline gives CDR1 SEHNR, CDR2 FQNEAQ (reference sequence). With V trimmed by 6 bases and J by 8 bases, 11 bases remained unmatched. The CDR3 is CASRSDRAHGGYTF. CDR3 nucleotides: TGTGCCAGCAGGTCGGACAGGGCCCACGGAGGCTACACCTTC.

This chain joins TRBV27 and TRBJ2-7; 9 positions agree with TRBD1. Germline V gives CDR1 MNHEY, CDR2 SMNVEV (reference sequence). The V segment lost 3 bases and the J segment 2 bases; nucleotides outside the gene matches: 11. There are 17 residues in the CDR3. The CDR3 nucleotides are TGTGCCAGCAGTTTTTGGATTAGGGACAGGGTCCCCTACGAGCAGTACTTC. Protein sequence: CASSFWIRDRVPYEQYF.

The genes are TRBV28 and TRBJ1-1; D is possibly TRBD1 (6 bases). The V gene lost 5 bases and the J gene lost 4 bases, with 14 bases spanning the gap. CDR3 size: 14 residues. Germline V gene lookup returns CDR1 MDHEN and CDR2 SYDVKM. DNA for the CDR3: TGTGCCAGCAGTCCCGTGCAACAGGGCACTGAAGCTTTCTTT. Protein sequence: CASSPVQQGTEAFF.

This chain joins TRBV5-4 and TRBJ2-1, with TRBD2 identical over 12 bases. Germline V gene lookup returns CDR1 SGHNT and CDR2 YYREEE (reference sequence). V shed 1 base, J shed 2 bases, and the junction held 1 base outside the gene matches. This CDR3 spans 16 amino acids. CDR3 coding DNA: TGTGCCAGCAGCTTGACTAGCGGGAGGACCTACAATGAGCAGTTCTTC. The encoded protein is CASSLTSGRTYNEQFF. The full variable domain, its missing parts supplied by reference TRBV5-4 and TRBJ2-1, is ETGVTQSPTHLIKTRGQQVTLRCSSQSGHNTVSWYQQALGQGPQFIFQYYREEENGRGNFPPRFSGLQFPNYSSELNVNALELDDSALYLCASSLTSGRTYNEQFFGPGTRLTVL.

This clone occurred once. The chain couples TRBV19 to TRBJ1-4; D is uncertain. CDR3 length: 15 residues. V shed 5 bases and J shed 7 bases, with 17 bases lying between them. Germline-derived CDR1 and CDR2 are LNHDA and SQIVND (reference sequence). The CDR3 DNA reads TGTGCCAGTAGTTCCCCCCGGGCCAAGGGTGAAAAACTGTTTTTT. The encoded protein is CASSSPRAKGEKLFF.

The table lists this clone with a few counts. V and J are TRBV19 and TRBJ1-1; D is perhaps TRBD1 (6 bases). V was shortened by 1 base and J by 10 bases, with 13 bases between the two germline ends. Germline CDR1 and CDR2: LNHDA and SQIVND (reference sequence). This CDR3 spans 13 amino acids. The DNA of the CDR3 is TGTGCCAGTAGTATAGGGACAGTCCCCCGAGCTTTCTTT. This encodes CASSIGTVPRAFF.

This chain uses TRBV12-5 with TRBJ1-1, with D possibly being TRBD1 (5 bases). CDR1 is LGHNT, CDR2 FRNRAP, per germline. Trimming took off 4 bases at V and 4 bases at J, with 13 bases between the two ends. The CDR3 length is 14 residues. The CDR3 reads CASGSQGVGTEAFF. CDR3 nucleotides: TGTGCTAGTGGTTCCCAGGGTGTCGGCACTGAAGCTTTCTTT.

The chain combines TRBV11-2 with TRBJ2-2; 7 nucleotides line up with TRBD1. After removal of 5 bases from V and 0 bases from J, the junction contained 9 bases not matched to a gene. Per germline, CDR1 SGHAT and CDR2 FQNNGV. CDR3 length equals 17 residues. The CDR3 DNA sequence: TGTGCCAGCAGCCGCCTACCACAGGGGCCGAACACCGGGGAGCTGTTTTTT. This translates into CASSRLPQGPNTGELFF.

V gene TRBV12-5 combines with J gene TRBJ1-4, with a weak D call TRBD1 (5 bases). The CDR3 is 15 amino acids. V was cut by 6 bases and J by 8 bases, with 19 bases left in between. Germline CDR1 reads LGHNT; CDR2 reads FRNRAP. In DNA form, the CDR3 reads TGTGCTAGTGGCCCCGGGGCCGGGGGTTGGGAAAAACTGTTTTTT. Translated, it gives CASGPGAGGWEKLFF.

The chain has TRBV7-2 and TRBJ2-7; possible D gene TRBD2, 7 bases. The CDR3 consists of 14 residues. The germline CDR1 and CDR2 sequences are SGHTA and FQGNSA. Trimming took off 6 bases at V and 3 bases at J, with 15 bases between the two ends. CDR3 DNA: TGTGCCAGCAGAACATTGGGAGGGGGCTACGAGCAGTACTTC. This codes for CASRTLGGGYEQYF.

This clone was observed a single time. The rearrangement links TRBV11-2 to TRBJ1-1, with D unclear. Trimming pared 5 bases from V and 3 bases from J, leaving 13 bases between. The CDR3 extends over 14 amino acids. Germline CDR1 reads SGHAT; CDR2 reads FQNNGV. The CDR3 DNA reads TGTGCCAGCAGCACTTACGGCGGGGACACTGAAGCTTTCTTT. As protein: CASSTYGGDTEAFF.

V gene TRBV18 combines with J gene TRBJ2-3; D gene unclear. This CDR3 comprises 15 residues. V shed 1 base and J shed 3 bases, with 11 bases lying between them. Per the germline V gene, CDR1 is KGHSH and CDR2 is LQKENI. CDR3 sequence (DNA): TGTGCCAGCTCACCACTCGGAGAGAGTACAGATACGCAGTATTTT. Its translation is CASSPLGESTDTQYF.

This sequence joins TRBV6-5 and TRBJ2-7, with a possible D match to TRBD1 (6 bases). The CDR3 loop spans 12 amino acids. Germline V gene data show CDR1 as MNHEY and CDR2 as SVGAGI. V was pared by 5 bases and J by 4 bases, with 9 bases between. CDR3 sequence: CASSQGRYEQYF. CDR3 DNA sequence: TGTGCCAGCAGTCAGGGGCGTTACGAGCAGTACTTC.